These T cell receptor beta chains were read from a single sample in a study of lymphopenia after photon versus proton radiotherapy. Produced via immunoSEQ multiplex PCR; TCRdb's table is partial and in-frame only. The table lists 150,000 or so clones, about nine tenths of them singletons. Sequencing used peripheral blood, obtained from a patient treated with photon-based radiotherapy. Receptors were obtained from a man aged 45-65 years with gastric cancer. Each CDR3 is given with its conserved first and last residue. The D gene is left open where the match is weak. A clone size is listed for some rows: how often the clone was seen (once, few, many), or a class if it is expanded.

CDR3 protein: CSGRQGSDTQYF
CDR3 DNA: TGCAGCGGCCGACAGGGGTCAGATACGCAGTATTTT
V gene: TRBV29-1
clone size: NA
CDR3 length: 12
D gene: TRBD1
J gene: TRBJ2-3

CDR3 protein: CASSEALQYIFYEQYF
CDR3 DNA: TGTGCCAGCAGTGAAGCGCTTCAATACATTTTCTACGAGCAGTACTTC
V gene: TRBV6-1
clone size: NA
CDR3 length: 16
D gene: NA
J gene: TRBJ2-7

CDR3 protein: CASSGQGAVEKLFF
CDR3 DNA: TGTGCCAGCAGTGGACAGGGGGCGGTCGAAAAACTGTTTTTT
V gene: TRBV6-5
clone size: NA
CDR3 length: 14
D gene: TRBD1
J gene: TRBJ1-4

CDR3 protein: CASRDQGPDTQYF
CDR3 DNA: TGTGCCAGTAGAGATCAGGGGCCAGATACGCAGTATTTT
V gene: TRBV19
clone size: NA
CDR3 length: 13
D gene: NA
J gene: TRBJ2-3

CDR3 protein: CASSQFFVAGAVNQPQHF
CDR3 DNA: TGCGCCAGCAGCCAATTTTTTGTTGCGGGGGCGGTCAATCAGCCCCAGCATTTT
V gene: TRBV4-1
clone size: NA
CDR3 length: 18
D gene: NA
J gene: TRBJ1-5

CDR3 protein: CASSAPGTGIDGYTF
CDR3 DNA: TGTGCCAGCAGTGCCCCCGGGACAGGGATTGACGGCTACACCTTC
V gene: TRBV28
clone size: NA
CDR3 length: 15
D gene: TRBD1
J gene: TRBJ1-2

CDR3 protein: CASSKQQGGVGNTIYF
CDR3 DNA: TGTGCCAGCAGCAAACAACAGGGCGGCGTTGGAAACACCATATATTTT
V gene: TRBV21-1
clone size: NA
CDR3 length: 16
D gene: NA
J gene: TRBJ1-3

CDR3 protein: CASSCPNQPQHF
CDR3 DNA: TGTGCCAGCAGCTGTCCGAATCAGCCCCAGCATTTT
V gene: TRBV27
clone size: NA
CDR3 length: 12
D gene: NA
J gene: TRBJ1-5

CDR3 protein: CASSFGGQGRRGRYSNQPQHF
CDR3 DNA: TGTGCCAGCAGCTTTGGGGGACAGGGAAGAAGAGGACGGTATAGCAATCAGCCCCAGCATTTT
V gene: TRBV7-8
clone size: few
CDR3 length: 21
D gene: TRBD1
J gene: TRBJ1-5

CDR3 protein: CASSLGTGSYTF
CDR3 DNA: TGTGCCAGCAGCTTAGGGACAGGGAGCTACACCTTC
V gene: TRBV11-2
clone size: NA
CDR3 length: 12
D gene: TRBD1
J gene: TRBJ1-2

CDR3 protein: CASSLTGSSYEQYF
CDR3 DNA: TGTGCCAGCAGTTTAACAGGGAGCTCCTACGAGCAGTACTTC
V gene: TRBV27
clone size: NA
CDR3 length: 14
D gene: NA
J gene: TRBJ2-7